Reported below is one T cell receptor beta chain. Its antigen is not yet known. No per-base quality is available; no much larger clone lies one base away. The sample originates from a study of cytomegalovirus exposure and HLA in healthy donors (dated by TCRdb to the late 2010s). Broadly, across the study: The 670 or so repertoires of the first cohort and the 120 validation repertoires were produced on the same platform, according to a later analysis. To predict cytomegalovirus infection status, the study brought together high-throughput TCR immunosequencing, statistical association of individual TCRs with disease status, and machine learning. The study aimed to test whether signatures of past pathogen exposure could be identified by cataloging public T cell receptors. Besides the first cohort of 550 to 750 subjects, a separate validation cohort made up of 90 to 150 different subjects was used.

Libraries were made using the immunoSEQ multiplex PCR assay. For the original study's pipeline: To diagnose cytomegalovirus status from the catalog of TCR beta chain sequences, a statistical classification framework was built. TCRdb provides this immuneACCESS table in a form limited to in-frame rearrangements. Some clones are lacking; in checked studies, under half of them reflect an unresolved V gene, and why the rest are absent is not known. D and trimming come from the DNA, and the V and J calls and clone size come from that table. A total of over 200,000 clones appear in this sample, almost 90% of them only once. The leading ten clones occupy over 2.5% of the sample. Separate from the roughly 630-subject first cohort, the validation cohort of more than 90 subjects was the group to which the donors belonged. The CDR3 runs 19 residues from the cysteine to the phenylalanine. The kept DNA is CDR3 alone, 57 bases in frame from the first base. V is pared back by 2 bases and J by 7 bases, with 29 bases lying between the germline termini. The germline V gene specifies MRHNA as CDR1 and SNTAGT as CDR2.

Results and caveats for the whole study, not just this receptor: The classifier was reported to diagnose cytomegalovirus status with high specificity and sensitivity in both the original cohort and the validation cohort. According to the authors, the approach could potentially be generalized to other disease states and immunological phenotypes. A later analysis lacked HLA typing for the validation cohort, so it scored co-occurrence in that cohort across all 120 or so repertoires. Of the cluster scores, approximately 95% were above 0 in a later analysis, which found that TCRs clustered in the first cohort also tended to co-occur in the approximately 110 validation repertoires. A total of fewer than 200 TCR beta chains were listed by the study as associated with cytomegalovirus. In vitro tests confirmed that a few of the cytomegalovirus-associated TCR beta chains recognize cytomegalovirus antigens. Most TCR sequences were seen in very few donors, while some public TCRs were found in many individuals.

The TCR originated in a woman under 30 in good health and CMV-seronegative. Source material: PBMCs. This chain joins TRBV6-4 to TRBJ1-2, with TRBD1 perhaps the D gene, on 5 matching bases. DNA sequence: TGTGCCAGCAGTGACATCGGGGGGGACCCACACAAGGGATGGAGTGGCTACACCTTC. It specifies CASSDIGGDPHKGWSGYTF.